A single sample gave rise to the 19 T cell receptor beta chains below, sequenced in a study of shared clonotypes between healthy human individuals. TCRdb's table, derived via immunoSEQ multiplex PCR, lists solely in-frame clones and lacks some. The sample has fewer than 200,000 clones; 65% to 80% are singletons. The sample comprised memory CD4+ T cells sorted from blood. The sample's subset: CD45RA-negative fraction. The receptors come from a man aged 30 to 45 in good health.

V is TRBV9 and J is TRBJ2-7; 10 bases line up with TRBD2. The CDR3 spans 15 residues. V lost 2 bases and J lost 2; bases outside the gene matches: 4. Germline CDR1 SGDLS, CDR2 YYNGEE. The CDR3 nucleotides are TGTGCCAGCAGCGTTCTAGCGGGAGTCACCTACGAGCAGTACTTC. This encodes CASSVLAGVTYEQYF.

The chain couples TRBV5-8 to TRBJ2-7; TRBD2 is a possible D gene (6 bases). The CDR3 is 13 residues long. Trimming took 2 bases from V and 6 from J, leaving 12 bases between them. From germline, CDR1 is SGHTS and CDR2 YDEGEE. DNA of the CDR3: TGTGCCAGCAGCTTTATGGGGGGTTCCGAGCAGTACTTC. Amino acid sequence: CASSFMGGSEQYF.

J is TRBJ1-2 and V is TRBV11-2; the D is unclear. Germline V gene lookup returns CDR1 SGHAT and CDR2 FQNNGV. V lost 5 bases to trimming and J lost 8 bases, with 18 bases between them. The CDR3 has 14 amino acids. CDR3: CASSASDSPRGYTF. DNA for the CDR3: TGTGCCAGCAGCGCATCAGATTCCCCCCGGGGCTACACCTTC. Variable domain in full (rest from reference TRBV11-2 and TRBJ1-2): EAGVAQSPRYKIIEKRQSVAFWCNPISGHATLYWYQQILGQGPKLLIQFQNNGVVDDSQLPKDRFSAERLKGVDSTLKIQPAKLEDSAVYLCASSASDSPRGYTFGSGTRLTVV.

The chain is built from TRBV14 and TRBJ2-5; the D gene is possibly TRBD1 (5 bases). Germline CDR1 SGHDN, CDR2 FVKESK. CDR3 length: 15 residues. The V end lost 5 bases, the J end lost 5 bases, and 18 bases lay between the germline ends. Here the CDR3 DNA reads TGTGCCAGCAGCGTAAGCAGGGTCCTAAGGGAGACCCAGTACTTC. This gives the protein CASSVSRVLRETQYF.

Concerning this clone itself: A much more abundant neighbour one base away suggests this may be a read error. The rearrangement links TRBV11-3 to TRBJ2-7; D unclear. V gave up 1 base and J gave up 4 bases, with 5 bases separating them. This CDR3 region has 12 residues. The germline V gene has CDR1 SGHNT and CDR2 YENEEA. CDR3 sequence: CASSLAGYEQYF. The CDR3 coding sequence is TGTGCCAGCAGCTTAGCAGGTTACGAGCAGTACTTC.

This clone was seen a handful of times. This rearrangement joins TRBV9 to TRBJ1-1; D not certain. The germline V gene encodes CDR1 SGDLS and CDR2 YYNGEE. Trimming shortened V by 0 bases and J by 0 bases, and 9 bases separated the two germline ends. The CDR3 contains 15 residues. CDR3 coding DNA: TGTGCCAGCAGCGTAGACCGCGTTATGAACACTGAAGCTTTCTTT. Residues: CASSVDRVMNTEAFF.

The gene calls are TRBV6-1 and TRBJ1-1; no reliable D call. V was trimmed by 7 bases and J by 9 bases, leaving 15 bases between them. This CDR3 has 12 residues. Germline-derived CDR1 and CDR2 are MNHNS and SASEGT. The CDR3 is CASTSFLAQAFF. As DNA, the CDR3 is TGTGCCAGCACGTCGTTTTTAGCCCAAGCTTTCTTT.

This rearrangement joins TRBV27 to TRBJ2-7; D gene unclear. The CDR3 is made up of 15 amino acids. V lost 2 bases and J lost 2, with 13 bases in between. Germline V CDR1 and CDR2: MNHEY, SMNVEV (reference sequence). The CDR3 nucleotides are TGTGCCAGCAGTTTACGCATGAGGCTAGCCTACGAGCAGTACTTC. Amino acid sequence: CASSLRMRLAYEQYF.

This clone appeared a few times. The V gene is TRBV6-4, the J gene TRBJ1-5; D is ambiguous. Germline values: CDR1 MRHNA, CDR2 SNTAGT. The CDR3 sequence is 13 residues long. The chain's CDR3 is CALKTLVNQPQHF. The CDR3 region has the DNA TGTGCTCTAAAAACACTCGTCAATCAGCCCCAGCATTTT.

The chain is built from TRBV5-4 and TRBJ1-5; D call uncertain. This CDR3 has 14 residues. V lost 0 bases to trimming and J lost 4 bases, with 8 bases between them. Germline V gene data show CDR1 as SGHNT and CDR2 as YYREEE (reference sequence). For the CDR3, the DNA is TGTGCCAGCAGCTTGGCTGGATCTAATCAGCCCCAGCATTTT. It encodes CASSLAGSNQPQHF.

V usage is TRBV7-9 and J usage is TRBJ2-7; D may be TRBD1 or TRBD2 (7 bases each). CDR1 is SEHNR, CDR2 FQNEAQ, per germline (reference sequence). The V gene lost 10 bases and the J gene lost 0 bases, with 31 bases spanning the gap. This CDR3 has 19 amino acids. CDR3 coding DNA: TGTGCCACCCTTGGGGGGAGGGGGCGCGGCGGGAAGATCTCCTACGAGCAGTACTTC. Translation gives CATLGGRGRGGKISYEQYF.

The genes are TRBV7-8 and TRBJ2-1; D may be TRBD1 or TRBD2 (5 bases each). CDR3 length: 14 residues. V was pared by 3 bases and J by 9 bases, with 15 bases between. From germline, CDR1 is SGHVS and CDR2 FQNEAQ. Written as DNA, the CDR3 is TGTGCCAGCAGCTTGGCAGGGACCGTCGGTGAGCAGTTCTTC. Its translation: CASSLAGTVGEQFF.

The rearrangement links TRBV5-8 to TRBJ1-4; D is unclear. The V end lost 0 bases, the J end lost 0 bases, and 9 bases lay between the germline ends. Germline CDR1 reads SGHTS; CDR2 reads YDEGEE. This CDR3 has 16 amino acids. The CDR3 nucleotides read TGTGCCAGCAGCTTGGGGCAGAGTTCAACTAATGAAAAACTGTTTTTT. Translated: CASSLGQSSTNEKLFF.

This clone has just a few counts. The CDR3 loop reads CATSRHAGGTQYF. The CDR3 DNA reads TGTGCCACCAGCAGACACGCGGGGGGGACCCAGTACTTC. The chain employs TRBV15 and TRBJ2-5; the match to TRBD2 covers 8 bases. The CDR3 is 13 amino acids. V shed 2 bases, J shed 7 bases, and the junction held 3 bases outside the gene matches. The germline gives CDR1 LNHNV, CDR2 YYDKDF (reference sequence).

A note on this clone: With a much larger clone just one base away, this may be a read error. The rearrangement links TRBV7-2 to TRBJ1-1, with TRBD1 matching over 7 bases. The CDR3 loop spans 17 amino acids. Trimming took 5 bases from V and 0 from J; bases not matched to a gene: 12. Germline lookup yields CDR1 SGHTA and CDR2 FQGNSA. The CDR3 coding sequence is TGTGCCAGCAGCCATTCGTCGGGCAGGGGGGTGAACACTGAAGCTTTCTTT. It translates to CASSHSSGRGVNTEAFF.

A few counts support this clone. Other DNA sequences from this sample encode an identical CDR3 as well. This chain links TRBV6-1 with TRBJ1-1; D unclear. Germline loops: CDR1 MNHNS, CDR2 SASEGT. The CDR3 covers 11 residues. The V end was cut by 2 bases, the J end by 3 bases, with 1 base between. The CDR3 protein is CASSEYTEAFF. The DNA of the CDR3 is TGTGCCAGCAGTGAATACACTGAAGCTTTCTTT.

The rearrangement links TRBV6-6 to TRBJ2-2; 13 bases agree with TRBD2. The CDR3 loop spans 15 amino acids. Germline values: CDR1 MNHNY, CDR2 SVGAGI (reference sequence). The V gene end was trimmed by 6 bases and the J gene end by 7 bases; junction bases not matched to a gene: 5. DNA of the CDR3: TGTGCCAGCAGACAACTAGCGGGAGGGCTCGGGGAGCTGTTTTTT. Its protein is CASRQLAGGLGELFF.

The chain carries TRBV5-6 and TRBJ2-6; no reliable D call. The CDR3 sequence is 11 residues long. Germline-derived CDR1 and CDR2 are SGHDT and YYEEEE. The V gene lost 6 bases and the J gene lost 7 bases, with 5 bases spanning the gap. CDR3 coding DNA: TGTGCCAGCAACTTTGCCAACGTCCTGACTTTC. It yields the protein CASNFANVLTF.

This clone was picked up a small number of times. The J gene is TRBJ2-7, the V gene TRBV6-6; D is possibly TRBD2 (6 bases). The ends were cut back, 2 bases at V and 2 bases at J, with 13 bases in the middle. Germline V CDR1 and CDR2: MNHNY, SVGAGI (reference sequence). This CDR3 has 15 amino acids. CDR3 nucleotides: TGTGCCAGCAGTTACGGCACGGGGAGGACCTACGAGCAGTACTTC. Amino acids: CASSYGTGRTYEQYF.